Listed below are T cell receptor beta chains from one sample, sequenced in a study of blood T cells in healthy people across ages. TCRdb recomputed calls from the 5' RACE reads with MiXCR, one row per CDR3 protein. This table has 1.2 million to 1.5 million distinct CDR3 sequences, roughly 40% appearing once. Sequenced material: blood. The receptors stem from a woman under 30 in good health. Each CDR3 is given with its conserved first and last residue. The D gene is left open where the match is weak. Size is stated for part of the rows, as once, few or many counts, or as a class when the clone is expanded.

D gene	clone size	J gene	V gene	CDR3 protein	CDR3 DNA
-	-	TRBJ2-4	TRBV5-1	CASSEGVSKNIQYF	TGCGCCAGCAGCGAGGGGGTTTCCAAAAACATTCAGTACTTC
-	-	TRBJ2-5	TRBV18	CASSLTGEDPQYF	TGTGCCAGCTCTCTCACAGGGGAGGACCCTCAGTACTTC
-	many	TRBJ2-3	TRBV3-1	CASSLNEADTQYF	TGTGCCAGCAGCTTAAACGAGGCGGATACGCAGTATTTT
TRBD2	few	TRBJ2-1	TRBV10-2	CASSESSGGAINEQFF	TGCGCCAGCAGTGAGTCGAGCGGGGGGGCCATCAATGAGCAGTTCTTC
-	few	TRBJ2-7	TRBV4-1	CASSQDLIGGTLRSEQYF	TGCGCCAGCAGCCAAGATCTTATAGGCGGGACACTCAGGAGCGAGCAGTACTTC
-	-	TRBJ1-5	TRBV2	CASSVRGGSNQPQHF	TGTGCCAGCAGTGTAAGGGGGGGGAGCAATCAGCCCCAGCATTTT
-	-	TRBJ1-1	TRBV27	CASRPSGQGEAFF	TGTGCCAGCAGGCCCTCTGGGCAGGGTGAAGCTTTCTTT
TRBD2	-	TRBJ2-7	TRBV15	CATSRPGLAGPNTYNEQYF	TGTGCCACCAGCAGGCCGGGACTAGCGGGGCCCAACACCTACAATGAGCAGTACTTC
-	few	TRBJ2-5	TRBV20-1	CSALYQDVAEETQYF	TGCAGTGCCCTCTACCAAGACGTGGCGGAAGAGACCCAGTACTTC
-	-	TRBJ1-2	TRBV7-8	CASGKSSYGYTF	TGTGCCAGCGGAAAGTCGAGCTATGGCTACACCTTC
TRBD2	few	TRBJ2-1	TRBV20-1	CSARTLAGATYNEQFF	TGCAGTGCTAGGACCTTAGCGGGAGCTACCTACAATGAGCAGTTCTTC
TRBD1	many	TRBJ2-1	TRBV20-1	CSASHRDRGRNEQFF	TGCAGTGCTAGTCATAGGGACAGGGGGCGGAATGAGCAGTTCTTC
TRBD2	few	TRBJ2-7	TRBV4-1	CASSPPGLAGVGYEQYF	TGCGCCAGCAGCCCACCGGGACTAGCGGGAGTGGGCTACGAGCAGTACTTC
-	few	TRBJ1-1	TRBV10-3	CATRGGPGGTEAFF	TGTGCCACCAGAGGCGGGCCCGGTGGCACTGAAGCTTTCTTT
TRBD2	-	TRBJ2-1	TRBV6-1	CASSPPLAGGEEQFF	TGTGCCAGCAGCCCCCCTCTAGCGGGAGGGGAGGAGCAGTTCTTC
-	-	TRBJ2-7	TRBV20-1	CSAEPSGTYEQYF	TGCAGTGCAGAACCGAGCGGCACCTACGAGCAGTACTTC
TRBD2	-	TRBJ2-7	TRBV7-2	CASSSSFRLAGGDEQYF	TGTGCCAGCAGCTCCAGTTTTCGACTAGCGGGAGGAGACGAGCAGTACTTC
-	few	TRBJ2-5	TRBV12-3/TRBV12-4	CASSLPGEALETQYF	TGTGCCAGCAGTTTACCAGGGGAGGCCCTGGAGACCCAGTACTTC
-	few	TRBJ2-7	TRBV7-9	CASSLGSGESSYEQYF	TGTGCCAGCAGCTTAGGATCAGGGGAGAGCTCCTACGAGCAGTACTTC
TRBD2	once	TRBJ2-2	TRBV14	CASSIGTSVWSGELFF	TGTGCCAGCAGCATCGGGACTAGCGTTTGGTCCGGGGAGCTGTTTTTT